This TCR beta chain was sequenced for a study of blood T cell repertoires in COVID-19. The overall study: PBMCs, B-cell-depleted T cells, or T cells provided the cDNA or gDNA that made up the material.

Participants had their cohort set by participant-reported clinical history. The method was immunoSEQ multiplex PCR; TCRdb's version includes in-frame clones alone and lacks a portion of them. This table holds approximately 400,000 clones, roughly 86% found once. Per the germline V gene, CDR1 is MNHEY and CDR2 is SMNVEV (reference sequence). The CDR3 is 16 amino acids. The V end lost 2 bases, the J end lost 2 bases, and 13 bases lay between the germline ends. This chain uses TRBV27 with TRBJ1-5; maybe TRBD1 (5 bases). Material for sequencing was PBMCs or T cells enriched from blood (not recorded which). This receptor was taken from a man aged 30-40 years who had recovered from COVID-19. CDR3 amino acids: CASSLAGSGGNQPQHF. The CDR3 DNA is TGTGCCAGCAGTTTAGCAGGGAGCGGGGGCAATCAGCCCCAGCATTTT.